Following are 13 T cell receptor beta chains from one sample sequenced in a study of shared clonotypes between healthy human individuals. Sequenced by immunoSEQ multiplex PCR; TCRdb stores in-frame clones only, minus some. The table includes approximately 1,000,000 clones, around 77% detected once. The sequencing input was memory CD4+ T cells from PBMCs. The sample's subset: CD45RA-negative fraction. These receptors came from a man aged 18 to 29 in good health. Some clones in this sample may be carry-over from other donors' samples.

There are many counts of this clone. CDR3 in amino acids: CASSRDRVNEQYF. For the CDR3, the DNA is TGTGCCAGCAGCCGGGACAGGGTGAACGAGCAGTACTTC. The chain recombines TRBV7-2 with TRBJ2-7; TRBD1 matches at 9 bases. The CDR3 contains 13 residues. Germline values: CDR1 SGHTA, CDR2 FQGNSA. The trim removed 5 bases at V and 5 bases at J, leaving 4 bases unmatched. Based on the CDR3 plus reference TRBV7-2 and TRBJ2-7, the full variable domain is GAGVSQSPSNKVTEKGKDVELRCDPISGHTALYWYRQSLGQGLEFLIYFQGNSAPDKSGLPSDRFSAERTGGSVSTLTIQRTQQEDSAVYLCASSRDRVNEQYFGPGTRLTVT.

A remark on this clone: The junction and the germline gene differ at one end; a read error may be behind it. The CDR3 DNA is TGCAGCGTTGTTAATCCAGGGATGAGCACTGAAGATTTCTTT. Amino acid sequence: CSVVNPGMSTEDFF. The chain carries TRBV29-1 and TRBJ1-1; TRBD1 might be the D (5 bases). Germline V gene lookup returns CDR1 SQVTM and CDR2 ANQGSEA. This CDR3 region has 14 residues. The complete variable domain, with remaining parts taken from reference TRBV29-1 and TRBJ1-1, reads SAVISQKPSRDICQRGTSLTIQCQVDSQVTMMFWYRQQPGQSLTLIATANQGSEATYESGFVIDKFPISRPNLTFSTLTVSNMSPEDSSIYLCSVVNPGMSTEDFFGQGTRLTVV.

There are a few counts of this clone. One end of the junction does not line up with germline, which may come from a read error. V and J are TRBV5-1 and TRBJ2-5; no firm D call. CDR1 and CDR2 (germline): SGHRS, YFSETQ. This CDR3 comprises 13 residues. CDR3 nucleotides: TGCGCCAGCACCTTGGGGAATCAAGAGACCCAGTACTTC. Its protein product is CASTLGNQETQYF. The full variable domain, in which reference TRBV5-1 and TRBJ2-5 provide the parts outside the CDR3, is KAGVTQTPRYLIKTRGQQVTLSCSPISGHRSVSWYQQTPGQGLQFLFEYFSETQRNKGNFPGRFSGRQFSNSRSEMNVSTLELGDSALYLCASTLGNQETQYFGPGTRLLVL.

The chain is built from TRBV9 and TRBJ2-1; D gene unclear. The V gene's germline CDR1 is SGDLS and CDR2 YYNGEE. V gave up 3 bases and J gave up 9 bases, with 7 bases separating them. The CDR3 is 11 residues long. For the CDR3, the DNA is TGTGCCAGCAGCGATATTGGTGAGCAGTTCTTC. It codes for CASSDIGEQFF.

Points on this clone: The same CDR3 is also encoded by other DNA sequences in this sample. The chain has TRBV5-8 and TRBJ1-1; D not certain. V was trimmed by 4 bases and J by 1 base, leaving 8 bases between them. The CDR3 extends over 13 amino acids. Germline CDR1 reads SGHTS; CDR2 reads YDEGEE. CDR3 loop: CASSLGTNTEAFF. The CDR3 coding sequence is TGTGCCAGCAGCCTTGGTACGAACACTGAAGCTTTCTTT.

V is TRBV30 and J is TRBJ1-4; D unresolved. V lost 3 bases, J lost 7 bases, and 15 bases lay in between. The CDR3 length is 14 residues. The germline gives CDR1 GTSNPN, CDR2 SVGIG (reference sequence). CDR3 sequence (DNA): TGTGCCTGGAGAGGGCCGGGTTTGGGTGAAAAACTGTTTTTT. Its protein product is CAWRGPGLGEKLFF.

The gene calls are TRBV2 and TRBJ2-1; 9 nucleotides line up with TRBD2. Per the germline V gene, CDR1 is SNHLY and CDR2 is FYNNEI. The length of the CDR3 is 14 residues. Trimming took 3 bases from V and 12 from J; bases not matched to a gene: 9. CDR3 loop: CASSDWREGPGQFF. CDR3 bases: TGTGCCAGCAGTGATTGGCGGGAGGGTCCTGGGCAGTTCTTC.

J is TRBJ1-4 and V is TRBV6-1, with D maybe TRBD1 (5 bases). V lost 7 bases, J lost 7 bases, and 16 bases lay in between. Germline values: CDR1 MNHNS, CDR2 SASEGT. The CDR3 covers 14 residues. CDR3 nucleotide sequence: TGTGCCAGCACCACCGGGACCGCAGCTGAAAAACTGTTTTTT. Protein: CASTTGTAAEKLFF.

The chain combines TRBV5-1 with TRBJ2-2, with 10 bases lining up with TRBD2. Germline V gene sequence: CDR1 SGHRS, CDR2 YFSETQ. The V gene end was trimmed by 3 bases and the J gene end by 7 bases; junction bases not matched to a gene: 6. This CDR3 comprises 15 residues. The DNA of the CDR3 is TGCGCCAGCAGCTACCTAGCGGGAGTCAACGGGGAGCTGTTTTTT. Its protein is CASSYLAGVNGELFF.

J is TRBJ2-1 and V is TRBV5-1; TRBD2 aligns across 7 bases. The length of the CDR3 is 15 residues. V lost 6 bases, J lost 4 bases, and 10 bases stayed unmatched. Germline CDR1 and CDR2: SGHRS and YFSETQ. The CDR3: CASNHAGVGYNEQFF. DNA of the CDR3: TGCGCCAGCAACCACGCGGGGGTAGGGTACAATGAGCAGTTCTTC.

The chain uses TRBV19 and TRBJ2-5, with TRBD2 as a possible D gene (5 bases). V was shortened by 3 bases and J by 1 base, with 21 bases between the two germline ends. The CDR3 loop spans 18 amino acids. The germline CDR1 and CDR2 sequences are LNHDA and SQIVND (reference sequence). CDR3 sequence (DNA): TGTGCCAGTAGTATCCATGGGGAGCTTAGTAGACTCCAAGAGACCCAGTACTTC. Amino acids: CASSIHGELSRLQETQYF.

The chain links TRBV30 to TRBJ2-7, with 10 nucleotides matching TRBD1. This CDR3 contains 12 residues. V lost 5 bases to trimming and J lost 2 bases; unmatched junction nucleotides: 0. From germline, CDR1 is GTSNPN and CDR2 SVGIG (reference sequence). The CDR3 spells CAWGTGAYEQYF. The CDR3 coding sequence is TGTGCCTGGGGGACAGGGGCCTACGAGCAGTACTTC.

The rearrangement uses TRBV5-1 and TRBJ2-2; 7 bases are a match to TRBD2. The CDR3 extends over 13 amino acids. The germline V gene encodes CDR1 SGHRS and CDR2 YFSETQ. J gave up 6 bases and V 3 bases, and 2 bases lay outside the gene matches. In nucleotides, the CDR3 is TGCGCCAGCAGCTCCGGACTAGCCGGGGAGCTGTTTTTT. As protein: CASSSGLAGELFF.